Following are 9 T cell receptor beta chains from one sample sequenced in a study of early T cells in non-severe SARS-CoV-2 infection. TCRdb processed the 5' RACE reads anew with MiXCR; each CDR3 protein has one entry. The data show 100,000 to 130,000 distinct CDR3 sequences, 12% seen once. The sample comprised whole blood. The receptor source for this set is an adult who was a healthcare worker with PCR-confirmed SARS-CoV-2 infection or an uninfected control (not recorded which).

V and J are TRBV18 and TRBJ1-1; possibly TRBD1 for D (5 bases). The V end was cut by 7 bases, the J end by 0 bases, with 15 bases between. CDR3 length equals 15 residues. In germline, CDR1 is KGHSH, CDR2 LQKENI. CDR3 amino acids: CASFRASNMNTEAFF. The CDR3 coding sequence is TGTGCCAGCTTCAGGGCTTCTAATATGAACACTGAAGCTTTCTTT.

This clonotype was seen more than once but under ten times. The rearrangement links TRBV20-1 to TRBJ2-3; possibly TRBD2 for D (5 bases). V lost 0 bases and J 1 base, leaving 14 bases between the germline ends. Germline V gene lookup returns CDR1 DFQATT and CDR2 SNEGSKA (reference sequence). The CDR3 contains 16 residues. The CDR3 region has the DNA TGCAGTGCTAGAGATCGGGCGGGCCTAGGCACAGATACGCAGTATTTT. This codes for CSARDRAGLGTDTQYF.

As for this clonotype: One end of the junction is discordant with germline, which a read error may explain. CDR3 sequence: CTSSPTVSYEQYF. DNA of the CDR3: TGTACCAGCAGCCCGACGGTGTCCTACGAGCAGTACTTC. The chain links TRBV7-9 to TRBJ2-7; D is unclear. This CDR3 has 13 amino acids. The V gene's germline CDR1 is SEHNR and CDR2 FQNEAQ (reference sequence).

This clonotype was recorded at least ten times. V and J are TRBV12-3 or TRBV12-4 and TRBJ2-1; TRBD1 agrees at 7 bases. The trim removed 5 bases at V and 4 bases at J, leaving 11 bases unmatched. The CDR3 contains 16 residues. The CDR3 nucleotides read TGTGCCAGCAGTAGGGCAGGGGGTAAAGCTTACAATGAGCAGTTCTTC. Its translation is CASSRAGGKAYNEQFF.

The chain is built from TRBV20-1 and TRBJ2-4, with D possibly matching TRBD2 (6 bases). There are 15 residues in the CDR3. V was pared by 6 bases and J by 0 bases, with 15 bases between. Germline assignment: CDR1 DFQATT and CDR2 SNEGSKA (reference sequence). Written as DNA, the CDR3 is TGCAGTGCCACACGTCGGGGGATAGCCAAAAACATTCAGTACTTC. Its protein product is CSATRRGIAKNIQYF.

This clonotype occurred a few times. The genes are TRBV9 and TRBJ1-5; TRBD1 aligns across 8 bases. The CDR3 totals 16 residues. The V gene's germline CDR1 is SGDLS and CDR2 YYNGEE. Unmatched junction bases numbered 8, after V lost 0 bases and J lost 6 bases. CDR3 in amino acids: CASSVARQGFGQPQHF. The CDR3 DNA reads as TGTGCCAGCAGCGTAGCTCGACAGGGGTTTGGTCAGCCCCAGCATTTT.

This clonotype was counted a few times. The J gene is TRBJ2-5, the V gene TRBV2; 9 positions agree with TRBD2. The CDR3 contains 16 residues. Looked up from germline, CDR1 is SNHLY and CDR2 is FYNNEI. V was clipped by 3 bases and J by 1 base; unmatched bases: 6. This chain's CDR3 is CASSEGAAGGQETQYF. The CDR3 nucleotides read TGTGCCAGCAGTGAGGGAGCAGCGGGGGGCCAAGAGACCCAGTACTTC.

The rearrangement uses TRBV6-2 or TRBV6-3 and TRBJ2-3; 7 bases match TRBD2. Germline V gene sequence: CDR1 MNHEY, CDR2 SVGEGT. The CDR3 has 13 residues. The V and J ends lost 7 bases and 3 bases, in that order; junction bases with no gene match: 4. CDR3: CASIGLVTDTQYF. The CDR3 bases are TGTGCCAGCATCGGACTAGTGACAGATACGCAGTATTTT.

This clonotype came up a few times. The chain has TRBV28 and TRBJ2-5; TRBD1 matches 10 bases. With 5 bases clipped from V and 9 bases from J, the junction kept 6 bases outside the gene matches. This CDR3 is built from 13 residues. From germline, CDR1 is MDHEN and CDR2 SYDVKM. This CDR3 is CASSAGQGSPQYF. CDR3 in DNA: TGTGCCAGCAGTGCGGGACAGGGGTCGCCCCAGTACTTC. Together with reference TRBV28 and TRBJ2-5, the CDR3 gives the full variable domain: DVKVTQSSRYLVKRTGEKVFLECVQDMDHENMFWYRQDPGLGLRLIYFSYDVKMKEKGDIPEGYSVSREKKERFSLILESASTNQTSMYLCASSAGQGSPQYFGPGTRLLVL.